The sequence of this TCR beta chain was determined in a study of shared clonotypes between healthy human individuals. The germline gives CDR1 MNHEY, CDR2 SVGAGI. Trimming cost V 2 bases and J 0 bases, with 8 bases left between them. The CDR3 totals 16 residues. The table came from immunoSEQ multiplex PCR; TCRdb's copy has only in-frame clones and leaves some out. In the table there are about 610,000 clones, almost 97% of which are singletons. The receptor comes from a woman aged 25 to 39 in good health. V usage is TRBV6-5 and J usage is TRBJ2-6; no firm D call. Sample: naive CD4+ T cells sorted from blood. Subset specified: CD45RA+ positively selected. The CDR3 is CASSYELFSGANVLTF. The DNA for the CDR3 is TGTGCCAGCAGTTACGAGCTGTTCTCTGGGGCCAACGTCCTGACTTTC.